Below, one T cell receptor (beta chain) is given with its context. What it binds is not known. Germline CDR1 reads MDHEN; CDR2 reads SYDVKM. Unmatched junction bases numbered 13, after V lost 5 bases and J lost 8 bases. The CDR3 covers 15 residues. This entry belongs to a study of T cells in Graves' hyperthyroidism and ophthalmopathy. TCR beta CDR3 region amplification was performed from RNA transcripts. The TCR CDR3 first-round RT-PCR relied on the HTBI primer set. TCRdb ran MiXCR on the multiplex PCR reads and lists one entry per CDR3 protein. The table shows about 250,000 distinct CDR3 sequences, with approximately 25% occurring only once. Study-level points and caveats: Blood also showed most of the thyroid clonotypes that were expanded above 0.001.

Uncontrolled infection, other autoimmune disease, pregnancy or lactation disqualified patients from enrolment. PBMCs were sourced from roughly 9.1 ml fresh peripheral blood. The J gene is TRBJ1-2, the V gene TRBV28, with 8 bases aligning to TRBD1. Input material: blood. This clonotype originated in a woman aged 40 to 50 with Graves' ophthalmopathy. Here the CDR3 reads CASSPPRGLLDGYTF. CDR3 bases: TGTGCCAGCAGTCCCCCCAGGGGGCTGTTGGACGGCTACACCTTC.